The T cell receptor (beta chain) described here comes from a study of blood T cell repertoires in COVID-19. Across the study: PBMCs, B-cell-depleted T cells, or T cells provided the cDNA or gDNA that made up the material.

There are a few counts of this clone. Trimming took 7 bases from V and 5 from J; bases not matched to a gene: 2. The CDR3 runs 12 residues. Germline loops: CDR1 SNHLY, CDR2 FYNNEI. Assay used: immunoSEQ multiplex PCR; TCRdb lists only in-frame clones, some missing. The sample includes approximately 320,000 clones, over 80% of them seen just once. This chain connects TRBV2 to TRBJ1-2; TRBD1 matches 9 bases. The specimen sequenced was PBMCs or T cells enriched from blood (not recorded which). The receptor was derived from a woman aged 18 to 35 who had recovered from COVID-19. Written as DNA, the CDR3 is TGTGCCAGCACGACAGGGGGTTATGGCTACACCTTC. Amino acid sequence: CASTTGGYGYTF.